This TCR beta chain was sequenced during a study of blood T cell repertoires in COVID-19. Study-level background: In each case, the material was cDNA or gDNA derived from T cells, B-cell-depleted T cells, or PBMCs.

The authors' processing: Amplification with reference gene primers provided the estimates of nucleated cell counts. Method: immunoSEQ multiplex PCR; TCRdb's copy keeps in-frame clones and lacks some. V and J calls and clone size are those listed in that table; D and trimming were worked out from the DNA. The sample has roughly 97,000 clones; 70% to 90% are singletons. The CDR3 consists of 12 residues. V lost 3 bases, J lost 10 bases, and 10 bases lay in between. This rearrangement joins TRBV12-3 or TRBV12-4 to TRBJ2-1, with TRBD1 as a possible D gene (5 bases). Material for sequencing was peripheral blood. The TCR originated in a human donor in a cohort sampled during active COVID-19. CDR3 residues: CASSLGRYEQFF. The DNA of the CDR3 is TGTGCCAGCAGTTTGGGGCGGTACGAGCAGTTCTTC.